The rows below give T cell receptor beta chains drawn from one sample of a study of T cell responses to AZD1222 COVID-19 vaccine. Data came from immunoSEQ multiplex PCR; TCRdb stores just in-frame clones and leaves some out. The sample consists of 89,000 or so clones, 80% to 90% of them appearing once. This specimen consisted of peripheral blood, obtained on day 0 of AZD1222 vaccination. The receptors were gathered from an adult in good health. Both conserved end residues are part of each CDR3. The D gene is left open where the match is weak. Clone size is shown for a subset of rows, as once, few, many or a class of expanded clone.

abundance,d_gene,v_gene,j_gene,CDR3aa,CDR3nt
NA,NA,TRBV27,TRBJ1-5,CASSLYVGDQQPQHF,TGTGCCAGCAGTTTATATGTCGGGGACCAGCAGCCCCAGCATTTT
NA,NA,TRBV6-5,TRBJ1-2,CASSYSPTRNDYTF,TGTGCCAGCAGTTACTCCCCCACCCGGAATGACTACACCTTC
NA,NA,TRBV18,TRBJ1-2,CASSPQGGTPQVGYTF,TGTGCCAGCTCACCACAGGGGGGGACACCCCAGGTTGGCTACACCTTC
NA,NA,TRBV11-1,TRBJ2-2,CASSANRDTGELFF,TGTGCCAGCAGCGCGAACAGGGACACCGGGGAGCTGTTTTTT
few,TRBD1,TRBV15,TRBJ2-1,CATSRDRGRNEQFF,TGTGCCACCAGCAGGGACAGGGGGCGCAATGAGCAGTTCTTC
NA,TRBD1,TRBV2,TRBJ1-5,CASRAGTGRKLQPQHF,TGTGCCAGCAGGGCTGGGACAGGGAGGAAACTACAGCCCCAGCATTTT
NA,NA,TRBV6-4,TRBJ2-7,CASSDRINEQYF,TGTGCCAGCAGTGACCGCATCAACGAGCAGTACTTC
NA,NA,TRBV7-3,TRBJ2-2,CASSFGGNTGELFF,TGTGCCAGCAGCTTTGGGGGAAACACCGGGGAGCTGTTTTTT
NA,TRBD1,TRBV23-1,TRBJ2-7,CASSQPDRAEQYF,TGCGCCAGCAGTCAGCCGGACAGGGCCGAGCAGTACTTC
NA,NA,TRBV18,TRBJ1-2,CASSPPAGDGYGYTF,TGTGCCAGCTCACCACCCGCAGGGGATGGCTATGGCTACACCTTC
NA,NA,TRBV5-1,TRBJ1-2,CASRAGGDDYGYTF,TGCGCCAGCAGAGCCGGGGGGGACGACTATGGCTACACCTTC
few,NA,TRBV28,TRBJ1-1,CASSRPPVGEAFF,TGTGCCAGCAGCAGACCCCCTGTGGGGGAAGCTTTCTTT